This T cell receptor (beta chain) was captured in a study of blood T cell repertoires in COVID-19. Study information: Researchers got acute and convalescent COVID-19 samples from the United States, Italy and Spain.

CDR3 size: 14 residues. Trimming removed 0 bases from V and 7 bases from J; junction bases left unmatched: 5. From germline, CDR1 is SNHLY and CDR2 FYNNEI. Profiling relied on immunoSEQ multiplex PCR, and the TCRdb table lists in-frame clones only, not all of them. The sample holds roughly 250,000 clones; 85% to 90% are singletons and the top ten take 0.85% to 0.9%. This receptor was identified in a man in his forties or fifties who had been exposed to COVID-19. Sequencing input: PBMCs or T cells enriched from blood (not recorded which). The chain joins TRBV2 to TRBJ1-1; 7 bases line up with TRBD1. CDR3 nucleotides: TGTGCCAGCAGTGAAGCGCCTGGGGACAGTGAAGCTTTCTTT. The encoded protein is CASSEAPGDSEAFF.